This T cell receptor (beta chain) originates from a study of patients and donors after allogeneic stem cell transplantation. This CDR3 contains 13 residues. The germline V gene encodes CDR1 SGHTA and CDR2 FQGNSA. Trimming left V 3 bases short and J 8 bases short, with 13 bases between. TCRdb itself ran the RT-PCR reads through MiXCR, one entry per CDR3 protein. The table lists approximately 220,000 distinct CDR3 sequences, 38% of them singletons. Material for sequencing was blood, either unsorted or a sorted T cell fraction (not recorded which). The V call is TRBV7-2, the J call TRBJ1-2; D is uncertain. This TCR was recovered from a human donor who was either an allogeneic HSCT recipient or a stem cell or donor lymphocyte infusion donor (not recorded which). It is not recorded whose cells these are; they may come from a transplant donor. The CDR3 loop is CASSFPGLYGYTF. The DNA of the CDR3 is TGTGCCAGCAGCTTCCCGGGGTTGTACGGCTACACCTTC.